This record covers a single T cell receptor (beta chain). Authors' processing steps: Nucleated cell number was recorded as an estimate derived from reference gene primer amplification. The method was immunoSEQ multiplex PCR; TCRdb's version includes in-frame clones alone and lacks a portion of them. V, J and clone size are those of that table, while D and trimming were read from the DNA. The data hold some 150,000 clones, with about 86% observed a single time. This sample was taken from a study of blood T cell repertoires in COVID-19. Turning to the study itself: Samples taken during acute and convalescent COVID-19 were collected in the United States, Italy and Spain. Sources were T cells, B-cell-depleted T cells, or PBMCs; the material itself was cDNA or gDNA.

The CDR3 consists of 13 residues. Trimming took 7 bases from V and 3 from J, leaving 9 bases between them. CDR1 and CDR2 from the germline V gene are KGHDR and SFDVKD. Specimen: peripheral blood. The TCR originated in a man aged 65-85 years with acute or convalescent COVID-19. The gene calls are TRBV24-1 and TRBJ2-1; D might be TRBD2 (5 bases). CDR3 region: CATRSRGYNEQFF. Here the CDR3 DNA reads TGTGCCACCAGATCTCGGGGCTACAATGAGCAGTTCTTC.